This TCR beta chain was retrieved from a study of cytomegalovirus exposure and HLA in healthy donors. Study-level findings and limits: Listed as cytomegalovirus-associated were 150 to 200 TCR beta chains. The study carried out a later analysis of TCR beta sequences. It associated 15,000 to 20,000 of them with specific HLA alleles at a false discovery rate of 0.05. Later genetic work tied a missense DCLRE1C variant to beta-chain V and J trimming.

The CDR3 contains 14 residues. Germline lookup yields CDR1 SSHAT and CDR2 FNYEAQ (reference sequence). Donors were ostensibly healthy at sampling, although undocumented immune exposures were probable. In regard to this clone: What it binds is not known. A junction boundary mismatches the germline segment, possibly from a read error.

Amplification used 60 Vbeta primers and 13 Jbeta primers. Sequenced by immunoSEQ multiplex PCR; TCRdb stores in-frame clones only, minus some. The data hold roughly 120,000 clones, with more than 60% observed a single time. The chain joins TRBV7-7 to TRBJ2-5; no reliable D call. The sample was PBMCs. The sequence was obtained from a man in his thirties or forties in good health and CMV-seropositive. As DNA, the CDR3 is TGTGCTAGCAGCCCGATGAACAACCAAGAGACCCAGTACTTC. Residues: CASSPMNNQETQYF. Combining the CDR3 with reference TRBV7-7 and TRBJ2-5 gives the whole variable domain GAGVSQSPRYKVTKRGQDVTLRCDPISSHATLYWYQQALGQGPEFLTYFNYEAQPDKSGLPSDRFSAERPEGSISTLTIQRTEQRDSAMYRCASSPMNNQETQYFGPGTRLLVL.